This TCR beta chain was identified during a study of cytomegalovirus exposure and HLA in healthy donors. CDR3 length: 14 residues. V lost 6 bases and J lost 5, with 17 bases in between. CDR1 SGDLS and CDR2 YYNGEE come from the germline V gene. As concerns this clone: What it binds is not known.

Donors had nominal health at sampling but likely had unrecorded immune exposures. Study-level points and caveats: In a later analysis, most CMV-associated TCR beta chains appeared HLA-restricted. 87-base-pair reads could not separate some V segments, including TRBV6-2 and TRBV6-3. A later analysis found common viral pathogens apparently linked to several of the most significant clusters.

The PCR ran on 60 Vbeta and 13 Jbeta primers. Sequencing used immunoSEQ multiplex PCR; TCRdb keeps in-frame clones, though not all of them. The data show fewer than 60,000 clones, and the top ten clones hold approximately 12%. The genes are TRBV9 and TRBJ1-1; maybe TRBD1 (5 bases). The sequenced sample consisted of PBMCs. The receptor was derived from a woman aged 25 to 45 in good health and CMV-seropositive. Here the CDR3 DNA reads TGTGCCAGCACCCCAACGTCCCAGGGAACTGAAGCTTTCTTT. It translates to CASTPTSQGTEAFF.